The clone carrying this T cell receptor beta chain appeared many times. As yet, its antigen is unknown. This sample is drawn from a study of T cells in Graves' hyperthyroidism and ophthalmopathy. The overall study: Peripheral blood samples were taken at initial diagnosis, prior to any treatment.

From RNA transcripts, TCR beta CDR3 regions were amplified. Initially, a first-round RT-PCR of the TCR CDR3 employed the HTBI primer set. TCRdb fed the multiplex PCR reads into MiXCR, producing one record per CDR3 protein. The data show some 350,000 distinct CDR3 sequences, approximately 25% seen once. Study-wide findings and caveats: Most clonotypes that expanded in the thyroid above 0.001 also showed up in blood.

PBMCs were collected from a 10 ml volume of fresh peripheral blood. The CDR3 length is 14 residues. V was trimmed by 4 bases and J by 2 bases, leaving 12 bases between them. The germline V gene has CDR1 SNHLY and CDR2 FYNNEI. Sequencing input: blood. The rearrangement joins TRBV2 to TRBJ2-7; either TRBD1 or TRBD2 may supply D (5 bases each). This clonotype originated in a man aged 50 to 60 with Graves' hyperthyroidism. This CDR3 is CASSGLRDPYEQYF. CDR3 bases: TGTGCCAGCAGTGGGCTACGGGACCCCTACGAGCAGTACTTC.